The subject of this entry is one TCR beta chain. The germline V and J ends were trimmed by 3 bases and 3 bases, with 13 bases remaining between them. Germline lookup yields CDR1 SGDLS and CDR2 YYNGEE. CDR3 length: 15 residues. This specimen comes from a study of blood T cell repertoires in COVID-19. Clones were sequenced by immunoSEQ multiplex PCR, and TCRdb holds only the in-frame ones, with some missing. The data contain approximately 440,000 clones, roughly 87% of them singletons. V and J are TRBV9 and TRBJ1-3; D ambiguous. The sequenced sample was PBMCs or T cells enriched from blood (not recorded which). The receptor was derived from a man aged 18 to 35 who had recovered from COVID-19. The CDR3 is CASSGNRESGNTIYF. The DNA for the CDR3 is TGTGCCAGCAGCGGAAACAGAGAAAGTGGAAACACCATATATTTT.